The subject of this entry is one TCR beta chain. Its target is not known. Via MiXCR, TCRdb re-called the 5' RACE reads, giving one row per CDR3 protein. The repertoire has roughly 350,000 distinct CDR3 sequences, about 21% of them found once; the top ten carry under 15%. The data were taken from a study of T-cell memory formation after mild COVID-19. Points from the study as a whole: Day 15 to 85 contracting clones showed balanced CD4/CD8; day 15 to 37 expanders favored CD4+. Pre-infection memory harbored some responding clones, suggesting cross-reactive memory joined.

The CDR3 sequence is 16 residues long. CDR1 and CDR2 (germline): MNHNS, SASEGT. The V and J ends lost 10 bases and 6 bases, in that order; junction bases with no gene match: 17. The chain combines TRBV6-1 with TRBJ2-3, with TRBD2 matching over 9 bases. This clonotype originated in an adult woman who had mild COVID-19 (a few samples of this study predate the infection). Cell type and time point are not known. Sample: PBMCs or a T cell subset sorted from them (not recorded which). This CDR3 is CATFFTPGLAADTQYF. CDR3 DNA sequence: TGTGCCACCTTCTTCACTCCGGGACTAGCTGCTGATACGCAGTATTTT.